Listed here are 18 T cell receptor beta chains from one sample, sequenced in a study of T cells after yellow fever vaccination. Via MiXCR, TCRdb re-called the 5' RACE reads, giving one row per CDR3 protein. The table includes about 330,000 distinct CDR3 sequences, roughly 7.5% detected once. Sample: PBMCs, taken approximately 47 days after the first yellow fever vaccination. Receptors originate from a man between 18 and 35 years old who received the YFV17D yellow fever vaccine.

This chain joins TRBV12-3 or TRBV12-4 and TRBJ2-7, with D hard to call. V shed 6 bases and J shed 5 bases, with 14 bases lying between them. CDR3 length: 13 residues. The CDR3 is CASSTAYTDEQYV. The CDR3 nucleotides are TGTGCCAGCAGCACCGCCTACACGGACGAGCAGTACGTC.

The chain is built from TRBV20-1 and TRBJ2-5; 11 bases are a match to TRBD1. The CDR3 loop spans 16 amino acids. Per the germline V gene, CDR1 is DFQATT and CDR2 is SNEGSKA (reference sequence). After removal of 5 bases from V and 7 bases from J, the junction contained 15 bases not matched to a gene. The CDR3 DNA reads TGCAGTGCTCCCCAAGTGGGGGACAGGGGGTCGGGGACCCAGTACTTC. The encoded protein is CSAPQVGDRGSGTQYF.

This clonotype was seen only a few times. The rearrangement uses TRBV7-2 and TRBJ2-3; 11 bases map to TRBD2. J gave up 0 bases and V 6 bases, and 5 bases lay outside the gene matches. The CDR3 is 16 residues long. In germline, CDR1 is SGHTA, CDR2 FQGNSA. CDR3 protein: CASRSTSGGSTDTQYF. Here the CDR3 DNA reads TGTGCCAGCAGATCTACTAGCGGGGGAAGCACAGATACGCAGTATTTT.

This clonotype has more than one count but fewer than ten. CDR3 region: CASSGDGNTGELFF. CDR3 in DNA: TGTGCCAGTTCAGGGGACGGGAACACCGGGGAGCTGTTTTTT. The rearrangement uses TRBV7-2 and TRBJ2-2, with D maybe TRBD1 (6 bases). CDR3 length: 14 residues. Germline V gene lookup returns CDR1 SGHTA and CDR2 FQGNSA. The V end was cut by 9 bases, the J end by 1 base, with 12 bases between.

The chain is built from TRBV5-4 and TRBJ2-7; D not resolved. Germline V gene sequence: CDR1 SGHNT, CDR2 YYREEE (reference sequence). The CDR3 has 15 residues. V lost 0 bases and J lost 5, with 15 bases in between. The CDR3 DNA follows: TGTGCCAGCAGCTTGGCCCGGGTATCTACTCACGAGCAGTACTTC. Amino acid sequence: CASSLARVSTHEQYF.

This clonotype showed up many times. The chain has TRBV18 and TRBJ1-1, with D possibly TRBD1 on 6 matching bases. Germline CDR1 KGHSH, CDR2 LQKENI. The CDR3 length is 16 residues. V lost 3 bases and J lost 4, with 18 bases in between. As DNA, the CDR3 is TGTGCCAGCTCACCCCCCGGGAGGAGGGGGAGCACTGAAGCTTTCTTT. This encodes CASSPPGRRGSTEAFF.

This clonotype was observed a handful of times. Here the CDR3 reads CASSQGPVSNQPQHF. CDR3 bases: TGCGCCAGCAGCCAAGGACCTGTTAGCAATCAGCCCCAGCATTTT. This chain links TRBV4-1 with TRBJ1-5, with unresolved D. Per germline, CDR1 MGHRA and CDR2 YSYEKL. This CDR3 comprises 15 residues. Trimming took 1 base from V and 0 from J, leaving 7 bases between them.

The rearrangement joins TRBV2 to TRBJ2-7; unclear D gene. Germline V gene lookup returns CDR1 SNHLY and CDR2 FYNNEI. The V end lost 3 bases, the J end lost 2 bases, and 2 bases lay between the germline ends. This CDR3 comprises 11 residues. Here the CDR3 DNA reads TGTGCCAGCAGTGAGGCCTACGAGCAGTACGTC. As protein: CASSEAYEQYV.

This clonotype was seen many times. The CDR3 bases are TGCGCCAGCAGCTTAGGTGCGGGGACCACAGATACGCAGTATTTT. Its translation: CASSLGAGTTDTQYF. This chain joins TRBV5-1 and TRBJ2-3, with a weak D call TRBD2 (6 bases). Germline CDR1 and CDR2: SGHRS and YFSETQ. The CDR3 is 15 residues long. Trimming stripped 2 bases from V and 2 bases from J, with 12 bases between.

V is TRBV20-1 and J is TRBJ2-3; TRBD1 matches at 11 bases. Looked up from germline, CDR1 is DFQATT and CDR2 is SNEGSKA (reference sequence). V lost 5 bases, J lost 4 bases, and 5 bases stayed unmatched. This CDR3 spans 14 amino acids. The CDR3 reads CSASGQGAADTQYF. The CDR3, as DNA: TGCAGTGCTTCAGGACAGGGGGCCGCAGATACGCAGTATTTT.

The chain uses TRBV5-4 and TRBJ1-5, with D unresolved. The V end lost 0 bases, the J end lost 9 bases, and 13 bases lay between the germline ends. This CDR3 has 14 residues. The germline gives CDR1 SGHNT, CDR2 YYREEE (reference sequence). The CDR3 DNA follows: TGTGCCAGCAGCTTGGGAGGAGGGTCCGGGCCCCAGCATTTT. Protein product: CASSLGGGSGPQHF.

In this sample, this clonotype turned up many times. CDR3 nucleotide sequence: TGTGCCAGCCGCCCCAGGGCGGCCGGGGAGCTGTTTTTT. This gives the protein CASRPRAAGELFF. The chain is built from TRBV6-1 and TRBJ2-2; tentatively, D is TRBD1 (5 bases). Germline lookup yields CDR1 MNHNS and CDR2 SASEGT. V lost 8 bases and J 6 bases, leaving 13 bases between the germline ends. This CDR3 region has 13 residues.

The J gene is TRBJ2-3, the V gene TRBV7-6; possible D gene TRBD1, 5 bases. The CDR3 length is 12 residues. CDR1 SGHVS and CDR2 FNYEAQ come from the germline V gene. The V and J ends lost 5 bases and 10 bases respectively, with 13 bases between them. The DNA for the CDR3 is TGTGCCAGCAGCCCTCTAGGGGATCCGCAGTATTTT. This gives the protein CASSPLGDPQYF.

J is TRBJ1-6 and V is TRBV20-1; the match to TRBD1 covers 7 bases. The CDR3 is 13 residues long. CDR1 is DFQATT, CDR2 SNEGSKA, per germline (reference sequence). The DNA of the CDR3 is TGCAGCCCTGAACAGGGGAAAAGCTCACCCCTCCACTTT. It is translated as CSPEQGKSSPLHF.

This clonotype was seen a few times. The chain recombines TRBV5-1 with TRBJ2-3; TRBD2 matches 13 bases. Germline lookup yields CDR1 SGHRS and CDR2 YFSETQ. V lost 5 bases, J lost 2 bases, and 5 bases stayed unmatched. The CDR3 runs 16 residues. The CDR3 spells CASSRGTSGNTDTQYF. CDR3 coding DNA: TGCGCCAGCAGTCGCGGGACTAGCGGGAACACAGATACGCAGTATTTT.

A few counts support this clonotype. The V gene is TRBV7-3, the J gene TRBJ2-2, with 7 bases fitting TRBD1. The germline V gene has CDR1 SGHTA and CDR2 FQGTGA. The V and J ends lost 2 bases and 4 bases, in that order; junction bases with no gene match: 4. The length of the CDR3 is 15 residues. CDR3 sequence (DNA): TGTGCCAGCAGCTTAGAAAGGGACAGCACCGGGGAGCTGTTTTTT. It specifies CASSLERDSTGELFF.

This clonotype appeared many times. The V and J genes are TRBV12-3 or TRBV12-4 and TRBJ1-1, with 8 bases that match TRBD1. The J segment lost 5 bases and the V segment lost 6 bases, leaving 5 bases of the junction unmatched. CDR3 length equals 13 residues. The CDR3 loop is CASSQGAATEAFF. DNA of the CDR3: TGTGCCAGCAGCCAGGGGGCGGCGACTGAAGCTTTCTTT.

The gene calls are TRBV10-3 and TRBJ2-1; 8 positions agree with TRBD2. The CDR3 totals 14 residues. The junction had 0 bases not matched to a gene; V was cut back by 2 bases and J by 3 bases. The germline gives CDR1 ENHRY, CDR2 SYGVKD. This chain's CDR3 is CAISEAGGYNEQFF. The CDR3 nucleotides are TGTGCCATCAGTGAGGCGGGGGGCTACAATGAGCAGTTCTTC.